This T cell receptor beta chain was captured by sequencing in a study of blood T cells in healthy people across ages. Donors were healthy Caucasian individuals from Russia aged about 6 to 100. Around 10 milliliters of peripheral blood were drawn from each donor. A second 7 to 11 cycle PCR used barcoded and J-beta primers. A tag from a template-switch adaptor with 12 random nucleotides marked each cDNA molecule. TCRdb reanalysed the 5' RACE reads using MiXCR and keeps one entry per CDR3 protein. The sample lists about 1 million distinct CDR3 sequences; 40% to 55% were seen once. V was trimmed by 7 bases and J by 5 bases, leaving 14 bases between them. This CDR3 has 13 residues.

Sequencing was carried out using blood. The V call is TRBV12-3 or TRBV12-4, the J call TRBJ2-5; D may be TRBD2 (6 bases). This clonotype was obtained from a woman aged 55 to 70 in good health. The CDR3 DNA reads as TGTGCCAGCAAACTAGCCTCCGGGGAGACCCAGTACTTC. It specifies CASKLASGETQYF.